The 23 T cell receptor beta chains presented below share a single source sample, sequenced in a study of shared clonotypes between healthy human individuals. Sequencing was performed with immunoSEQ multiplex PCR; in TCRdb, only in-frame clones are kept and a portion is missing. The table records some 1,400,000 clones, 96% of them present only once. Input material: naive CD4+ T cells sorted from blood. Subset indicated: CD45RA+ positively selected. The source is a young man in good health.

J is TRBJ2-2 and V is TRBV5-1, with 7 bases that match TRBD2. The CDR3 totals 17 residues. With V trimmed by 2 bases and J by 6 bases, 13 bases remained unmatched. Germline V gene lookup returns CDR1 SGHRS and CDR2 YFSETQ. The CDR3 loop is CASSLTSVTVFPGELFF. CDR3 nucleotide sequence: TGCGCCAGCAGCTTAACTAGCGTAACTGTTTTTCCCGGGGAGCTGTTTTTT.

The CDR3 bases are TGTGCCAGCACGCCAGGGAACGGCTACACCTTC. It translates to CASTPGNGYTF. This chain joins TRBV6-1 and TRBJ1-2; possibly TRBD1 for D (5 bases). Trimming took 7 bases from V and 8 from J, leaving 11 bases between them. The CDR3 consists of 11 residues. Germline V gene data show CDR1 as MNHNS and CDR2 as SASEGT.

CDR3 coding DNA: TGTGCCAGCAGCTTACCACGGCGGGGGAGCTCCTACGAGCAGTACTTC. Protein: CASSLPRRGSSYEQYF. The V and J genes are TRBV7-9 and TRBJ2-7, with 7 nucleotides matching TRBD2. CDR3 size: 16 residues. The germline V gene has CDR1 SEHNR and CDR2 FQNEAQ (reference sequence). With V trimmed by 2 bases and J by 0 bases, 7 bases remained unmatched. Variable domain in full (rest from reference TRBV7-9 and TRBJ2-7): DTGVSQNPRHKITKRGQNVTFRCDPISEHNRLYWYRQTLGQGPEFLTYFQNEAQLEKSRLLSDRFSAERPKGSFSTLEIQRTEQGDSAMYLCASSLPRRGSSYEQYFGPGTRLTVT.

The chain employs TRBV13 and TRBJ2-1; TRBD2 matches 12 bases. This CDR3 is built from 15 residues. In germline, CDR1 is PRHDT, CDR2 FYEKMQ (reference sequence). After removal of 3 bases from V and 4 bases from J, the junction contained 1 base not matched to a gene. The CDR3 loop is CASSFGLAGYNEQFF. The CDR3 bases are TGTGCCAGCAGCTTCGGACTAGCGGGATACAATGAGCAGTTCTTC.

V is TRBV21-1 and J is TRBJ2-7; TRBD2 is taken as the D call from the table, unchecked against the DNA. TRBV21-1 is annotated as a pseudogene. This CDR3 has 16 amino acids. In DNA form, the CDR3 reads TGTGCCAGCAGCAAACTCAGTACGGGAGAAGTTTACGAGCAGTACTTC. The encoded protein is CASSKLSTGEVYEQYF.

CDR3 sequence: CASREGPTSSYEQYF. CDR3 coding DNA: TGTGCCAGCAGGGAGGGACCGACGAGCTCCTACGAGCAGTACTTC. This chain connects TRBV2 to TRBJ2-7; tentative D call: TRBD2 (6 bases). The CDR3 consists of 15 residues. Trimming stripped 6 bases from V and 0 bases from J, with 15 bases between. Germline assignment: CDR1 SNHLY and CDR2 FYNNEI. Looking up the rest from reference TRBV2 and TRBJ2-7 gives the full variable domain: EPEVTQTPSHQVTQMGQEVILRCVPISNHLYFYWYRQILGQKVEFLVSFYNNEISEKSEIFDDQFSVERPDGSNFTLKIRSTKLEDSAMYFCASREGPTSSYEQYFGPGTRLTVT.

The chain combines TRBV4-1 with TRBJ2-1; D remains ambiguous. V lost 0 bases and J lost 0, with 9 bases in between. Per the germline V gene, CDR1 is MGHRA and CDR2 is YSYEKL. The CDR3 is 16 amino acids. CDR3 in amino acids: CASSQEGSASYNEQFF. CDR3 nucleotide sequence: TGCGCCAGCAGCCAAGAAGGGTCAGCCTCCTACAATGAGCAGTTCTTC.

Note on this clone: Other DNA sequences in the same sample also yield this CDR3. The rearrangement joins TRBV2 to TRBJ2-7; D is perhaps TRBD1 (6 bases). V was shortened by 6 bases and J by 2 bases, with 8 bases between the two germline ends. The germline gives CDR1 SNHLY, CDR2 FYNNEI. CDR3 size: 12 residues. The CDR3 here is CASRDRAYEQYF. CDR3 in DNA: TGTGCCAGCAGGGACAGAGCCTACGAGCAGTACTTC.

This clone showed up just a few times. This chain links TRBV4-1 with TRBJ2-2; D remains unclear. The CDR3 is 14 amino acids. From germline, CDR1 is MGHRA and CDR2 YSYEKL. Deletions cut 1 base from V and 6 bases from J, with 9 bases between. The CDR3 loop is CASSQVELAGELFF. In DNA, the CDR3 is TGCGCCAGCAGCCAAGTTGAGCTCGCCGGGGAGCTGTTTTTT.

This clone has more than one count but fewer than ten. DNA of the CDR3: TGTGCCAGCAGCCGGACAGGGGAGGAGACCCAGTACTTC. Its translation is CASSRTGEETQYF. The rearrangement links TRBV28 to TRBJ2-5; 9 nucleotides line up with TRBD1. Germline V CDR1 and CDR2: MDHEN, SYDVKM. Trimming cost V 6 bases and J 5 bases; bases outside gene matches: 4. The CDR3 length is 13 residues.

The rearrangement uses TRBV7-2 and TRBJ2-5; D not resolved. CDR1 and CDR2 (germline): SGHTA, FQGNSA. Trimming shortened V by 5 bases and J by 5 bases, and 12 bases separated the two germline ends. CDR3 length equals 13 residues. CDR3 amino acids: CASSPLIWETQYF. CDR3 coding DNA: TGTGCCAGCAGCCCGTTGATTTGGGAGACCCAGTACTTC.

V gene TRBV7-2 combines with J gene TRBJ2-1; no clear D gene. In germline, CDR1 is SGHTA, CDR2 FQGNSA. Trimming took off 6 bases at V and 6 bases at J, with 12 bases between the two ends. The CDR3 totals 13 residues. CDR3 DNA sequence: TGTGCCAGCAGTTCAAAGACGGCCAATGAGCAGTTCTTC. Translating gives CASSSKTANEQFF.

The chain is built from TRBV5-6 and TRBJ2-1; no clear D. The germline V gene encodes CDR1 SGHDT and CDR2 YYEEEE. V was trimmed by 1 base and J by 8 bases, leaving 10 bases between them. CDR3 size: 13 residues. The CDR3 loop is CASSLRPTDEQFF. Here the CDR3 DNA reads TGTGCCAGCAGCTTGAGACCTACCGATGAGCAGTTCTTC.

This clone has just one count. The gene calls are TRBV7-9 and TRBJ1-5, with D maybe TRBD1 (5 bases). V was trimmed by 5 bases and J by 8 bases, leaving 16 bases between them. Germline lookup yields CDR1 SEHNR and CDR2 FQNEAQ (reference sequence). CDR3 size: 14 residues. CDR3: CASSVAGGEKPQHF. The DNA of the CDR3 is TGTGCCAGCAGCGTTGCCGGGGGGGAGAAGCCCCAGCATTTT.

J is TRBJ1-5 and V is TRBV7-8, with a possible D match to TRBD1 (5 bases). The CDR3 is 15 amino acids. Germline V gives CDR1 SGHVS, CDR2 FQNEAQ. Trimming shortened V by 4 bases and J by 3 bases, and 13 bases separated the two germline ends. The CDR3 loop reads CASSSRDSLNQPQHF. CDR3 DNA sequence: TGTGCCAGCAGCTCCCGCGACAGCCTCAATCAGCCCCAGCATTTT.

J is TRBJ2-1 and V is TRBV5-4; possible D gene TRBD2, 6 bases. V dropped 3 bases and J dropped 6 bases, with 10 bases sitting between them. CDR1 SGHNT and CDR2 YYREEE come from the germline V gene (reference sequence). The CDR3 covers 13 residues. The CDR3 nucleotides are TGTGCCAGCAGCTCTCTAGCGAGCAATGAGCAGTTCTTC. It specifies CASSSLASNEQFF. Variable domain in full (rest from reference TRBV5-4 and TRBJ2-1): ETGVTQSPTHLIKTRGQQVTLRCSSQSGHNTVSWYQQALGQGPQFIFQYYREEENGRGNFPPRFSGLQFPNYSSELNVNALELDDSALYLCASSSLASNEQFFGPGTRLTVL.

The genes are TRBV30 and TRBJ1-4; D is ambiguous. The CDR3 is made up of 13 amino acids. Trimming took off 2 bases at V and 7 bases at J, with 11 bases between the two ends. Per germline, CDR1 GTSNPN and CDR2 SVGIG (reference sequence). This CDR3 is CAWSWGFGEKLFF. CDR3 DNA: TGTGCCTGGAGTTGGGGTTTTGGTGAAAAACTGTTTTTT.

The chain carries TRBV19 and TRBJ2-1; 7 bases line up with TRBD1. Germline CDR1 and CDR2: LNHDA and SQIVND (reference sequence). The CDR3 totals 14 residues. With V trimmed by 5 bases and J by 9 bases, 10 bases remained unmatched. CDR3 sequence (DNA): TGTGCCAGTAGTCTTTGGGGACAGTCCGCTGAGCAGTTCTTC. It encodes CASSLWGQSAEQFF.

This chain joins TRBV5-1 and TRBJ1-2; no clear D gene. Germline assignment: CDR1 SGHRS and CDR2 YFSETQ. The CDR3 totals 13 residues. The V end lost 4 bases, the J end lost 0 bases, and 7 bases lay between the germline ends. For the CDR3, the DNA is TGCGCCAGCAGCGTCGCCCCTAACTATGGCTACACCTTC. Protein product: CASSVAPNYGYTF.

The rearrangement joins TRBV10-3 to TRBJ2-7, with D hard to call. V lost 2 bases and J lost 2, with 10 bases in between. This CDR3 spans 14 amino acids. The germline gives CDR1 ENHRY, CDR2 SYGVKD. CDR3 DNA sequence: TGTGCCATCAGTGAGGACTTACTAACCTACGAGCAGTACTTC. Translated: CAISEDLLTYEQYF.

The CDR3 nucleotides read TGTGCCAGCAGCTTAAGGGACACGAGCTCTGGAAACACCATATATTTT. Its translation is CASSLRDTSSGNTIYF. The gene calls are TRBV11-2 and TRBJ1-3; D might be TRBD1 (6 bases). The CDR3 loop spans 16 amino acids. Germline CDR1 is SGHAT and CDR2 is FQNNGV. V was cut by 2 bases and J by 0 bases, with 11 bases left in between.

The chain is built from TRBV7-7 and TRBJ2-3; D remains ambiguous. The CDR3 has 13 residues. Trimming cost V 1 base and J 2 bases, with 4 bases left between them. Germline V CDR1 and CDR2: SSHAT, FNYEAQ (reference sequence). Here the CDR3 DNA reads TGTGCCAGCAGCTTAGACTACACAGATACGCAGTATTTT. Amino acid sequence: CASSLDYTDTQYF. Based on the CDR3 plus reference TRBV7-7 and TRBJ2-3, the full variable domain is GAGVSQSPRYKVTKRGQDVTLRCDPISSHATLYWYQQALGQGPEFLTYFNYEAQPDKSGLPSDRFSAERPEGSISTLTIQRTEQRDSAMYRCASSLDYTDTQYFGPGTRLTVL.

The rearrangement links TRBV11-2 to TRBJ2-5, with D perhaps TRBD2 (6 bases). CDR3 length equals 14 residues. From germline, CDR1 is SGHAT and CDR2 FQNNGV. V was trimmed by 3 bases and J by 0 bases, leaving 8 bases between them. The CDR3 DNA reads as TGTGCCAGCAGCTTCCGGGGGAACCAAGAGACCCAGTACTTC. It is translated as CASSFRGNQETQYF.